The T cell receptor beta chain described here comes from a study of neurological immune-mediated disorders. Synthesis of cDNA was performed by 5'RACE using 10-nucleotide random UMIs. TCRdb ran MiXCR on the 5' RACE reads and lists one entry per CDR3 protein. The table shows tens of thousands of distinct CDR3 sequences, with 2.5% to 3% occurring only once. Notes on the study in general: In HTLV-1-associated myelopathy, TCR clonal expansion was greatest, and in multiple sclerosis it was least, below healthy controls. Because no CDR3 amino acid sequences were shared across subjects by expanded clones, private repertoires were suggested in all groups.

This clonotype occurred many times. As yet, its antigen is unknown. Material: PBMCs. This clonotype was sampled from a woman aged 25 to 45 with multiple sclerosis.

CDR3 sequence (DNA): TGTGCCAGCAGTTACCCTAGCGGGGTCTACGAGCAGTACTTC. Its protein is CASSYPSGVYEQYF. This chain uses TRBV6-6 with TRBJ2-7, with TRBD2 identical over 9 bases. The germline V gene encodes CDR1 MNHNY and CDR2 SVGAGI (reference sequence). V trimming: 2 bases; J trimming: 3 bases; junction bases outside the gene matches: 2. The CDR3 has 14 residues.